This T cell receptor (beta chain) was identified during a study of CD4 T cells in relation to SARS-CoV-2 and coronaviruses. Turning to the study itself: ViraFEST: approximately 10-day antigen culture of PBMCs, then TCR beta CDR3 sequencing. The restricting HLA molecule for shared crossreactive spike epitopes was mapped.

Study-level findings and limits: About 65% of donors had memory CD4+ clonotypes crossrecognizing SARS-CoV-2 and common cold coronavirus spike.

Before the COVID-19 pandemic, during about 2010-2018, CD4+ T cells were taken from unexposed donors. Isolation of CD4+ T cells took place after around eleven days in culture. CDR1 is SGHDT and CDR2 is YYEEEE in the germline V gene. The V end lost 4 bases, the J end lost 0 bases, and 16 bases lay between the germline ends. The CDR3 is 16 residues long. Profiled with immunoSEQ multiplex PCR; TCRdb holds only in-frame clones, not every one. The sample holds roughly 18,000 clones, about four fifths seen once. Concerning this clone itself: The antigen is undetermined.

The sequenced material came from CD4+ T cells from PBMCs, cultured in vitro. This sequence originates from a human donor in good health. V is TRBV5-6 and J is TRBJ1-2; possible D gene TRBD1, 5 bases. CDR3 DNA: TGTGCCAGCAGCCTAGGGGTGGACCAAGCTAACTATGGCTACACCTTC. Its protein is CASSLGVDQANYGYTF.